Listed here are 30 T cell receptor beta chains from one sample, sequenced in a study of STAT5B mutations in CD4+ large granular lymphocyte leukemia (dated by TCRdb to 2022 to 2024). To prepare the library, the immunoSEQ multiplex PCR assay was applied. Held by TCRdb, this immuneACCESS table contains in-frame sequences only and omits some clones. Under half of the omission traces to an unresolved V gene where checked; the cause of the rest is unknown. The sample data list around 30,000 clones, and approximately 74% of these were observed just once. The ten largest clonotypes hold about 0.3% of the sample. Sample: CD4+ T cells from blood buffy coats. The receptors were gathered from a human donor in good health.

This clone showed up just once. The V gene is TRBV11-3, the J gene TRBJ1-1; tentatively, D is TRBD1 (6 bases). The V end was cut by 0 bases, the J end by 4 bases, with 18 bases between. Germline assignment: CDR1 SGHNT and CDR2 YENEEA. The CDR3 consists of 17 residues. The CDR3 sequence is CASSLDGQSLMGTEAFF. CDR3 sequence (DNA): TGTGCCAGCAGCTTAGATGGACAGAGTCTAATGGGCACTGAAGCTTTCTTT.

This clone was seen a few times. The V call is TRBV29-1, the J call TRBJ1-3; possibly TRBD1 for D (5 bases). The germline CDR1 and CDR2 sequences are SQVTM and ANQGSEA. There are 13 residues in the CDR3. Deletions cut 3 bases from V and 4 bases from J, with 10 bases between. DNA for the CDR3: TGCAGCGTTGATATCGGGGGAGGAAACACCATATATTTT. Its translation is CSVDIGGGNTIYF.

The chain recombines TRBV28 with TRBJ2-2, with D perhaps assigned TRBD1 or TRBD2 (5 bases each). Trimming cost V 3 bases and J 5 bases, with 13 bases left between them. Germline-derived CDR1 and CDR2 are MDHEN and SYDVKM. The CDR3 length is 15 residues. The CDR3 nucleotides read TGTGCCAGCAGTTTGAGAGGGGCAAGGACCGGGGAGCTGTTTTTT. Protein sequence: CASSLRGARTGELFF.

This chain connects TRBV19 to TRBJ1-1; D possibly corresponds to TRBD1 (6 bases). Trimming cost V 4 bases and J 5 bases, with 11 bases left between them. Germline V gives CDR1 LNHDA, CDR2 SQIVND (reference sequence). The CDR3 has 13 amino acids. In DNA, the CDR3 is TGTGCCAGTAGTAAAACAGGGATTACTGAAGCTTTCTTT. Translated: CASSKTGITEAFF.

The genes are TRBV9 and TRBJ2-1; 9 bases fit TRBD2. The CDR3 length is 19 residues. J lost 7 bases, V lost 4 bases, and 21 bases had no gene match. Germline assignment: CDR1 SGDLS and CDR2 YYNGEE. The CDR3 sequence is CASSPRRGREGQEENEQFF. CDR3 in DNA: TGTGCCAGCAGCCCACGCCGAGGGCGGGAGGGCCAGGAAGAGAATGAGCAGTTCTTC.

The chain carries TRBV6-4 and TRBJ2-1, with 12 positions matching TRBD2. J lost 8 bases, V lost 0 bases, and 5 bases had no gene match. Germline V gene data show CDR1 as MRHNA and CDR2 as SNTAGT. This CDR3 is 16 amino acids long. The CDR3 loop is CASSDSGLAGRHEQFF. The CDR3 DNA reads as TGTGCCAGCAGTGACTCCGGACTAGCGGGGAGGCATGAGCAGTTCTTC.

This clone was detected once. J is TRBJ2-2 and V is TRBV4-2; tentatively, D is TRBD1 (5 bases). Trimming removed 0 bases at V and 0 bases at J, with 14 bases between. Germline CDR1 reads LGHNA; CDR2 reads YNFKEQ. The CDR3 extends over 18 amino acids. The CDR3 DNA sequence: TGTGCCAGCAGCCAAGATTCACTCGGACACTCGAACACCGGGGAGCTGTTTTTT. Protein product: CASSQDSLGHSNTGELFF.

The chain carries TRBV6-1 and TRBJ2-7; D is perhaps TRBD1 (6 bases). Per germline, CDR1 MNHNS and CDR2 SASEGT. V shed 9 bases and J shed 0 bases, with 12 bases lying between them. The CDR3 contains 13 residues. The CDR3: CASTGSDSYEQYF. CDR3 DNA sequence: TGTGCCAGTACAGGGTCGGACTCCTACGAGCAGTACTTC.

CDR3 loop: CASSYARDGTEAFF. In DNA, the CDR3 is TGTGCCAGCAGTTACGCCAGGGACGGGACTGAAGCTTTCTTT. This chain joins TRBV7-6 and TRBJ1-1; the D gene is possibly TRBD1 (5 bases). Germline CDR1 is SGHVS and CDR2 is FNYEAQ. Trimming left V 6 bases short and J 5 bases short, with 16 bases between. The CDR3 consists of 14 residues.

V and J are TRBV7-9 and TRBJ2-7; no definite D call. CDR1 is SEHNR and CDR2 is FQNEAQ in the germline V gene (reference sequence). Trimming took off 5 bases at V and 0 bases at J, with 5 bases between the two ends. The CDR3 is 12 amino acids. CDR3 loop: CASSVSSYEQYF. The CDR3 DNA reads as TGTGCCAGCAGCGTGAGCTCCTACGAGCAGTACTTC.

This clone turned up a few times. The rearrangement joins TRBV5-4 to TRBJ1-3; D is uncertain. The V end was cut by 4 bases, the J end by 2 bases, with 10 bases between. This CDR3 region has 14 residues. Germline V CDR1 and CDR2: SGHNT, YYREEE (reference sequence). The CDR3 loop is CASSLELTGNTIYF. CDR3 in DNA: TGTGCCAGCAGCCTCGAGTTGACTGGAAACACCATATATTTT.

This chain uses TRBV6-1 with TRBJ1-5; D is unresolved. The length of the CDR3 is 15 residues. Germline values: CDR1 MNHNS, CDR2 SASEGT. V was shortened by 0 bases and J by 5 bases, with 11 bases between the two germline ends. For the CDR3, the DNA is TGTGCCAGCAGTGAAGCGCCCCTACAGCATCAGCCCCAGCATTTT. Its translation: CASSEAPLQHQPQHF.

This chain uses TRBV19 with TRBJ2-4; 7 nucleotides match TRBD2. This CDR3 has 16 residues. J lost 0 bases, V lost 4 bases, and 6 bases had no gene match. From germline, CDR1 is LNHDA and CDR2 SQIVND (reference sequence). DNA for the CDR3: TGTGCCAGTAGTAGGGAGGGGAGTCTAGCCAAAAACATTCAGTACTTC. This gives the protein CASSREGSLAKNIQYF.

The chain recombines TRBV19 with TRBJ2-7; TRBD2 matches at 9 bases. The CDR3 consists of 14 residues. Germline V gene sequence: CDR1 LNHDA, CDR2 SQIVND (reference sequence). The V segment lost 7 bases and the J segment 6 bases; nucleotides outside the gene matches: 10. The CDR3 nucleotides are TGTGCCAGTACTAGCGGGGCCCCCCCCTTCGAGCAGTACTTC. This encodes CASTSGAPPFEQYF.

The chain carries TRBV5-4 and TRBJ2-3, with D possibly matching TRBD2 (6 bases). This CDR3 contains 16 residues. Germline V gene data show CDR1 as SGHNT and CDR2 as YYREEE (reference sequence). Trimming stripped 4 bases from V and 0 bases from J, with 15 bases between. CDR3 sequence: CASSPLRGESTDTQYF. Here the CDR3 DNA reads TGTGCCAGCAGCCCCCTCCGCGGGGAGAGCACAGATACGCAGTATTTT.

As DNA, the CDR3 is TGCGCCAGCAGCCAAGTAGTTTCGTGGCGGGGAGCTTTCTTT. It encodes CASSQVVSWRGAFF. The chain is built from TRBV4-1 and TRBJ1-1; D is ambiguous. V was pared by 1 base and J by 10 bases, with 16 bases between. The CDR3 covers 14 residues. Germline loops: CDR1 MGHRA, CDR2 YSYEKL.

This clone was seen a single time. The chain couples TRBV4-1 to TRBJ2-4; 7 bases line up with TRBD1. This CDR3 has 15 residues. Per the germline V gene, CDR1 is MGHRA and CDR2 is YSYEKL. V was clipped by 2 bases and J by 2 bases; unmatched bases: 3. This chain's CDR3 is CASSQLQGTKNIQYF. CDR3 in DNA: TGCGCCAGCAGCCAATTACAGGGGACCAAAAACATTCAGTACTTC.

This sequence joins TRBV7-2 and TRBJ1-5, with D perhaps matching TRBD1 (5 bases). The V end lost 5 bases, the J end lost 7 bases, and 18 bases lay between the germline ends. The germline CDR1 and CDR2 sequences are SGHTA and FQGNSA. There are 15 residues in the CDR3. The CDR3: CASSVRWGREQPQHF. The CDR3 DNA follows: TGTGCCAGCAGCGTTAGGTGGGGACGGGAGCAGCCCCAGCATTTT.

The CDR3 nucleotides are TGTGCCAGCAGCAAAGGACAGGGTGGAGAGACCCAGTACTTC. This translates into CASSKGQGGETQYF. The chain employs TRBV7-9 and TRBJ2-5, with 8 bases identical to TRBD1. CDR1 is SEHNR and CDR2 is FQNEAQ in the germline V gene (reference sequence). The CDR3 has 14 residues. The junction had 6 bases not matched to a gene; V was cut back by 5 bases and J by 4 bases.

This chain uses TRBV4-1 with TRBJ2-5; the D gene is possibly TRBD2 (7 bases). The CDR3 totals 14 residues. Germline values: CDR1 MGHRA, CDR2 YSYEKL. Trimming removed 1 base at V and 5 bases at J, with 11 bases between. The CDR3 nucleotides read TGCGCCAGCAGCCAAGCGGGGGGCCGGGAGACCCAGTACTTC. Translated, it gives CASSQAGGRETQYF.

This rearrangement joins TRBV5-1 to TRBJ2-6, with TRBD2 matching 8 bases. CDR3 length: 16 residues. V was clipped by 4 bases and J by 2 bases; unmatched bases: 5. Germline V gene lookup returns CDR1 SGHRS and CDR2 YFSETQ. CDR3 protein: CASSRPGGTGANVLTF. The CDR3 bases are TGCGCCAGCAGCCGCCCGGGGGGGACTGGGGCCAACGTCCTGACTTTC.

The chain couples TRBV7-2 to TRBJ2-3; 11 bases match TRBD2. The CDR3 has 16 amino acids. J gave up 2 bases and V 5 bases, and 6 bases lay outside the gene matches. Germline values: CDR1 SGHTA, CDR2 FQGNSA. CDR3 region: CASSARLAGLTDTQYF. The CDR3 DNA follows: TGTGCCAGCAGCGCTCGACTAGCGGGGCTCACAGATACGCAGTATTTT.

The CDR3 DNA sequence: TGTGCCTGGAGTATTGGCGGGAGTCTAAACGAGCAGTACTTC. Encoded protein: CAWSIGGSLNEQYF. The rearrangement links TRBV30 to TRBJ2-7, with 7 bases identical to TRBD2. The CDR3 loop spans 14 amino acids. V lost 2 bases to trimming and J lost 5 bases; unmatched junction nucleotides: 9. Per the germline V gene, CDR1 is GTSNPN and CDR2 is SVGIG (reference sequence).

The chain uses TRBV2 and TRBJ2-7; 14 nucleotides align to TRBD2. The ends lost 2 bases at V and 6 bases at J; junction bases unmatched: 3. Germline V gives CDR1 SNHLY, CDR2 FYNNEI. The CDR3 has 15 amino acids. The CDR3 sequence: CASSEQGLAGAEQYF. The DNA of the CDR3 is TGTGCCAGCAGTGAACAGGGACTAGCGGGAGCCGAGCAGTACTTC.

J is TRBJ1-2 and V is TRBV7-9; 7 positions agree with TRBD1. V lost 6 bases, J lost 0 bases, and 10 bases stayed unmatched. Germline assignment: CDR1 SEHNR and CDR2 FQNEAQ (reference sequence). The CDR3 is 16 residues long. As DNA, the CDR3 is TGTGCCAGCAGTCCTTCCGGGACAGCAACTAACTATGGCTACACCTTC. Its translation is CASSPSGTATNYGYTF.

This CDR3 reads CASSLLWVGQETQYF. CDR3 sequence (DNA): TGTGCCAGCAGCTTGCTTTGGGTAGGCCAAGAGACCCAGTACTTC. The chain combines TRBV5-6 with TRBJ2-5; unclear D gene. Trimming took off 1 base at V and 1 base at J, with 11 bases between the two ends. Per germline, CDR1 SGHDT and CDR2 YYEEEE. The CDR3 loop spans 15 amino acids.

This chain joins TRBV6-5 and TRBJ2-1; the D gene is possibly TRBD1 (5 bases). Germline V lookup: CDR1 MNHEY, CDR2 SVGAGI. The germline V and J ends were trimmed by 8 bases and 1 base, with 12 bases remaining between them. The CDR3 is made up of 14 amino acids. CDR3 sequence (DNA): TGTGCCAGCGGCCCAAGGGGTTCCTACAATGAGCAGTTCTTC. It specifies CASGPRGSYNEQFF.

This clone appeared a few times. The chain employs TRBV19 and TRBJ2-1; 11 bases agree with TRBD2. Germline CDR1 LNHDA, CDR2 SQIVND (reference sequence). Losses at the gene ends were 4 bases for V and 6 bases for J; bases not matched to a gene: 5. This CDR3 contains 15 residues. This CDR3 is CASSTPGLAANEQFF. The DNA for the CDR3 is TGTGCCAGTAGTACGCCGGGACTAGCGGCCAATGAGCAGTTCTTC. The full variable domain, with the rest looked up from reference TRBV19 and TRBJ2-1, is DGGITQSPKYLFRKEGQNVTLSCEQNLNHDAMYWYRQDPGQGLRLIYYSQIVNDFQKGDIAEGYSVSREKKESFPLTVTSAQKNPTAFYLCASSTPGLAANEQFFGPGTRLTVL.

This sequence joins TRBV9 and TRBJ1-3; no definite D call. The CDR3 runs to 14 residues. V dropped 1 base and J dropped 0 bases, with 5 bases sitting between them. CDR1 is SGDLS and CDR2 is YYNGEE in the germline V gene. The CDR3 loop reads CASSVQPSGNTIYF. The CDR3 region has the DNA TGTGCCAGCAGCGTACAGCCCTCTGGAAACACCATATATTTT.

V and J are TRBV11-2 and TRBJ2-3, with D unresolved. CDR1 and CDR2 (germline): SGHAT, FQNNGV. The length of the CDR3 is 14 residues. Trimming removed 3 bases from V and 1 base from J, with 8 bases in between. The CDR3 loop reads CASSLGWGTDTQYF. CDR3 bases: TGTGCCAGCAGCTTGGGGTGGGGCACAGATACGCAGTATTTT.